This TCR beta chain was observed in a study of Graves' ophthalmopathy and Graves' hyperthyroidism. About the study: Peripheral blood samples were taken at initial diagnosis, before any treatment. Regarding the study as a whole: Ophthalmopathy was separated from stable hyperthyroidism by a 13-signature model with about 86% sensitivity and roughly 84% specificity.

Clinical symptoms and serum thyroxine were used for diagnosis; TRAb, thyroid ultrasound and orbital computed tomography were also relied on. The PBMCs originated from roughly 10 ml of fresh peripheral blood. The study amplified TCR beta CDR3 regions using RNA transcripts. The first-round RT-PCR employed HTBI primers together with the Qiagen OneStep RT-PCR kit. A multiplex PCR was then performed as the second round. MiXCR, applied by TCRdb to the multiplex PCR reads, yields one record per CDR3 protein. The repertoire includes around 600,000 distinct CDR3 sequences, about 38% of them detected once, and about 3.3% sits in the top ten. This CDR3 comprises 13 residues. Trimming cost V 6 bases and J 1 base, with 9 bases left between them. There are a few counts of this clonotype. Its antigen remains unknown.

Sequences were obtained from peripheral blood. The rearrangement joins TRBV12-3 or TRBV12-4 to TRBJ1-2, with D hard to call. This receptor was taken from an adult man with Graves' ophthalmopathy. The CDR3 DNA sequence: TGTGCCAGCAGCCCTTCAGTTAACTATGGCTACACCTTC. Translation gives CASSPSVNYGYTF.